In its sample, the clone carrying this T cell receptor (beta chain) was seen many times. As yet, its antigen is unknown. Participants had chemo-refractory metastatic non-small-cell lung cancer and were treated with focal radiation plus ipilimumab CTLA-4 blockade. This CDR3 has 15 residues. The V gene lost 7 bases and the J gene lost 0 bases, with 14 bases spanning the gap. Germline-derived CDR1 and CDR2 are SGHRS and YFSETQ. The protocol was immunoSEQ multiplex PCR, while the TCRdb copy is restricted to in-frame clones and leaves out a portion. The sample lists approximately 47,000 clones, around 63% occurring once. This record comes from a study of radiotherapy plus CTLA-4 blockade in lung cancer. Across the whole study: Objective responses were observed in about a sixth of patients, and disease control was achieved by roughly 30%. The study's findings and limits: Expansion in blood of tumor-derived TCR clones was seen after radiotherapy plus ipilimumab. Early shifts in blood T cell clones, with interferon-beta, reportedly predicted response best.

The sequencing used peripheral blood, collected from a patient treated with radiotherapy plus ipilimumab. The chain carries TRBV5-1 and TRBJ1-3, with D possibly matching TRBD1 (5 bases). The source is a human donor with non-small cell lung cancer who had a partial response to radiotherapy plus ipilimumab. CDR3 residues: CASQPGGGSGNTIYF. As DNA, the CDR3 is TGCGCCAGCCAACCGGGGGGGGGCTCTGGAAACACCATATATTTT.